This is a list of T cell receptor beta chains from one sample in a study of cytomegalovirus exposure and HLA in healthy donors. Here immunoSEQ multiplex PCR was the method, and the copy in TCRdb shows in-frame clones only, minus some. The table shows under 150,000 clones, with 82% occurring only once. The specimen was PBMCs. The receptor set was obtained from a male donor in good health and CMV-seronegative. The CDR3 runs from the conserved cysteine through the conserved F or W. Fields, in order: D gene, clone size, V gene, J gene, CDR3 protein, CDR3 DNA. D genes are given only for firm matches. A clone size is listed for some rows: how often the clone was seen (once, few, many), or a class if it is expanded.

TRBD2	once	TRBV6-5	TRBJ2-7	CASRDPQREAHEQYF	TGTGCCAGCAGGGACCCCCAGCGGGAGGCCCACGAGCAGTACTTC
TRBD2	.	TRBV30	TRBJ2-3	CAWKMWEGLDTQYF	TGTGCCTGGAAGATGTGGGAGGGCCTAGATACGCAGTATTTT
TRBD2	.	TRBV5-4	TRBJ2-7	CASSLYSSGRAKYEQYF	TGTGCCAGCAGCTTGTATAGTAGCGGGAGGGCCAAATACGAGCAGTACTTC
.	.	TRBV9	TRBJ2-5	CASSSRDSPPGTQYF	TGTGCCAGCAGCTCACGGGACTCCCCGCCAGGGACCCAGTACTTC
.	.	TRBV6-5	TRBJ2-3	CASSYQTGYTQYF	TGTGCCAGCAGTTACCAGACTGGGTATACGCAGTATTTT
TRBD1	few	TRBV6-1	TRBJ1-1	CASSDWTGDTEAFF	TGTGCCAGCAGTGACTGGACAGGGGATACTGAAGCTTTCTTT
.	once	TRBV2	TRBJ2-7	CASSPSVTYEQYF	TGTGCCAGCAGTCCTAGCGTTACCTACGAGCAGTACTTC
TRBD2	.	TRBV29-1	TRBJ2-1	CSVEVAGWEQFF	TGCAGCGTTGAGGTAGCGGGATGGGAGCAGTTCTTC
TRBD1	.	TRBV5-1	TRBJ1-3	CASSETGTGAGNTIYF	TGCGCCAGCAGCGAGACCGGGACAGGGGCTGGAAACACCATATATTTT
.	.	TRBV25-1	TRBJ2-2	CASGSWKAGTTNTGELFF	TGTGCCAGCGGCTCTTGGAAGGCCGGGACAACGAACACCGGGGAGCTGTTTTTT
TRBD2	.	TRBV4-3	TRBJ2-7	CASSPEGGEQYF	TGCGCCAGCAGCCCAGAGGGAGGGGAGCAGTACTTC
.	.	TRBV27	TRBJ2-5	CASRMGARETQYF	TGTGCCAGCCGGATGGGGGCTAGGGAGACCCAGTACTTC
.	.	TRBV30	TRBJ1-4	CAWSVGASTNEKLFF	TGTGCCTGGAGTGTAGGAGCGTCAACTAATGAAAAACTGTTTTTT
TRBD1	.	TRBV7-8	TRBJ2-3	CASTSTGTGVSDTQYF	TGTGCCAGCACCTCAACCGGGACAGGGGTTTCAGATACGCAGTATTTT
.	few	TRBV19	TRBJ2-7	CASSILGGTNYEQYF	TGTGCCAGTAGTATTTTGGGGGGTACTAACTACGAGCAGTACTTC
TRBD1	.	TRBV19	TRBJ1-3	CASSTTGTAYSSTIYF	TGTGCCAGTAGTACCACCGGGACAGCCTATTCAAGCACCATATATTTT
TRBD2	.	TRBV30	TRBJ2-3	CAWSPLAGDVDTQYF	TGTGCCTGGAGTCCGCTAGCGGGAGATGTGGATACGCAGTATTTT
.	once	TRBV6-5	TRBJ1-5	CASSQGLGNQPQHF	TGTGCCAGCAGTCAGGGACTAGGCAATCAGCCCCAGCATTTT
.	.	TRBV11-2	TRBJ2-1	CASSNSVTHNEQFF	TGTGCCAGCAGCAATAGCGTTACGCACAATGAGCAGTTCTTC
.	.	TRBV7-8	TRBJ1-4	CASSQQGSWEKLFF	TGTGCCAGCAGTCAACAGGGATCCTGGGAAAAACTGTTTTTT
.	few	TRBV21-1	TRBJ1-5	CASSKVRGRDQPQHF	TGTGCCAGCAGCAAAGTAAGGGGGCGCGATCAGCCCCAGCATTTT
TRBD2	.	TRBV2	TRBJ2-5	CASTKQGTSVETQYF	TGTGCCAGCACAAAGCAAGGTACTAGCGTCGAGACCCAGTACTTC
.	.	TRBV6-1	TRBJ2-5	CASSEGVNRETQYF	TGTGCCAGCAGTGAAGGTGTGAATCGGGAGACCCAGTACTTC
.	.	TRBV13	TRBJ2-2	CASSSEWTANTGELFF	TGTGCCAGCAGCTCAGAGTGGACAGCGAACACCGGGGAGCTGTTTTTT
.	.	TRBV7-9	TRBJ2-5	CASSLVQGKETQYF	TGTGCCAGCAGCTTAGTTCAGGGGAAAGAGACCCAGTACTTC
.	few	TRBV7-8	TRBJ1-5	CASSLHQGPSQPQHF	TGTGCCAGCAGCTTACACCAGGGCCCCTCCCAGCCCCAGCATTTT
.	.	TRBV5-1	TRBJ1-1	CASSPDGAEAFF	TGCGCCAGCAGCCCGGACGGGGCTGAAGCTTTCTTT
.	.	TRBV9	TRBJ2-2	CASRGSGEGLTGELFF	TGTGCCAGCAGAGGATCAGGGGAGGGTTTGACCGGGGAGCTGTTTTTT
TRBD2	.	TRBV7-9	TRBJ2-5	CASSSHSGEETQYF	TGTGCCAGCAGCTCCCATAGCGGGGAAGAGACCCAGTACTTC
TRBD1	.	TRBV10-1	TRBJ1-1	CASSESGQDTEAFF	TGCGCCAGCAGTGAGTCGGGACAGGACACTGAAGCTTTCTTT
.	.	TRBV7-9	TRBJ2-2	CASTAERAGELFF	TGTGCCAGCACCGCTGAGAGGGCCGGGGAGCTGTTTTTT
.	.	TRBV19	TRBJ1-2	CASSSVSLLPRGYTF	TGTGCCAGTAGCTCGGTCTCCCTTCTTCCAAGAGGCTACACCTTC
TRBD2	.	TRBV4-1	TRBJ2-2	CASSPSSGVNTGELFF	TGCGCCAGCAGCCCATCCAGCGGGGTGAACACCGGGGAGCTGTTTTTT
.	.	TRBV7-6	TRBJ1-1	CASSQGVLNTEAFF	TGTGCCAGCAGCCAAGGGGTCCTGAACACTGAAGCTTTCTTT
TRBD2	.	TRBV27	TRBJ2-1	CASSPITKRGINEQFF	TGTGCCAGCAGTCCAATAACTAAGCGGGGTATTAATGAGCAGTTCTTC
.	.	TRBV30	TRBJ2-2	CAWSTLAGTGELFF	TGTGCCTGGAGTACCCTCGCGGGGACCGGGGAGCTGTTTTTT
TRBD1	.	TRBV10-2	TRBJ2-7	CASSEQGQGAQYF	TGCGCCAGCAGTGAGCAGGGACAGGGGGCGCAGTACTTC
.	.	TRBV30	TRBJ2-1	CAWSLLSGNVCEQFF	TGTGCCTGGAGTCTCCTTAGCGGCAATGTCTGTGAGCAGTTCTTC
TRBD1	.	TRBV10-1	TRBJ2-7	CASSISYRDSQGYEQYF	TGCGCCAGCAGTATCAGTTACCGGGACAGCCAGGGATACGAGCAGTACTTC
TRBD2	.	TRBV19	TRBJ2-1	CASSIGASGSDEQFF	TGTGCCAGTAGTATTGGTGCTAGCGGGAGTGACGAGCAGTTCTTC
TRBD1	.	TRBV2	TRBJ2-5	CASSGIQGVEETQYF	TGTGCCAGCAGTGGAATACAGGGGGTTGAAGAGACCCAGTACTTC
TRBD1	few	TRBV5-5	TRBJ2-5	CASSFKDRQETQYF	TGTGCCAGCAGCTTTAAGGACAGGCAAGAGACCCAGTACTTC
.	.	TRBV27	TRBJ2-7	CASSLEVGGFHEQYF	TGTGCCAGCAGTTTAGAGGTTGGAGGATTTCACGAGCAGTACTTC
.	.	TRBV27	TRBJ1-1	CASHIARDTEAFF	TGTGCCAGCCACATTGCCCGGGACACTGAAGCTTTCTTT
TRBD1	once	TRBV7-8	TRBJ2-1	CASSSDRGAYNEQFF	TGTGCCAGCAGCTCGGACAGGGGCGCCTACAATGAGCAGTTCTTC
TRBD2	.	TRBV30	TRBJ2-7	CAWVNPSRGGPNYEQYF	TGTGCCTGGGTGAACCCCTCGCGGGGAGGGCCAAACTACGAGCAGTACTTC
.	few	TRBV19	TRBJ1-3	CASGQGIDTIYF	TGTGCCAGTGGGCAGGGTATCGACACCATATATTTT
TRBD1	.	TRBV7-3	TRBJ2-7	CASSPLPTGAHEQYF	TGTGCCAGCAGCCCCCTTCCCACAGGGGCCCACGAGCAGTACTTC
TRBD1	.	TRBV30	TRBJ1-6	CAWTLAGTVNSPLHF	TGTGCCTGGACCCTAGCCGGGACAGTAAATTCACCCCTCCACTTT
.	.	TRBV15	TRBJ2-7	CASRGQTYEQYF	TGTGCCAGCAGAGGACAAACCTACGAGCAGTACTTC
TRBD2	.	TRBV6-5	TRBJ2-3	CASSQTSGSTDTQYF	TGTGCCAGCAGTCAGACTAGCGGAAGCACAGATACGCAGTATTTT
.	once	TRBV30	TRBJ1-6	CARRRGDNSPLHF	TGTGCCCGCCGTCGCGGGGATAATTCACCCCTCCACTTT
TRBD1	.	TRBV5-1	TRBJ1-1	CASSIDRATTEAFF	TGCGCCAGCAGCATCGACAGGGCTACAACTGAAGCTTTCTTT
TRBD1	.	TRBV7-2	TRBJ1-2	CASSFFLQGGSTGYTF	TGTGCCAGCAGCTTCTTTCTCCAGGGGGGATCCACTGGCTACACCTTC
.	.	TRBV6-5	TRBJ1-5	CASSYLVYNQPQHF	TGTGCCAGCAGTTACCTCGTCTATAATCAGCCCCAGCATTTT